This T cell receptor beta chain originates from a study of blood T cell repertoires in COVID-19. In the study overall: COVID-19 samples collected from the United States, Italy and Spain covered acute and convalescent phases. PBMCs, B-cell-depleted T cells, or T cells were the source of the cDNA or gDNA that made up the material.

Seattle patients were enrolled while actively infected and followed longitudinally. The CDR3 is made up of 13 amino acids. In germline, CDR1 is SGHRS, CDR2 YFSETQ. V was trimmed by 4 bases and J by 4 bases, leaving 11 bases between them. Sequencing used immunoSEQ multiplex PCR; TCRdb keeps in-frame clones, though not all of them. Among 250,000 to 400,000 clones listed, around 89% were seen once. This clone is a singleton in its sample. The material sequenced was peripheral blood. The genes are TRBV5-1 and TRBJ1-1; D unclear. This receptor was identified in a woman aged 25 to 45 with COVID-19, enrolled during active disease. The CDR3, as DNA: TGCGCCAGCAGCGGGAGTTCGGGCACTGAAGCTTTCTTT. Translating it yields CASSGSSGTEAFF.